This T cell receptor (beta chain) was retrieved from a study of blood T cell repertoires in COVID-19. Study-wide background: Samples came from the United States, Italy and Spain, spanning acute and convalescent COVID-19.

Original analysis: By means of reference gene primer amplification, nucleated cell counts were estimated. Sequenced by immunoSEQ multiplex PCR; TCRdb stores in-frame clones only, minus some. Clonal size and the V and J genes are those of that table, whereas D and trimming came from the DNA. Seen here are over 450,000 clones, roughly nine tenths observed once, and the top ten hold roughly 1%. The sample comprised peripheral blood. The clonotype was recovered from a man aged 18-30 years with COVID-19, enrolled during active disease.

CDR3 bases: TGTGCCAGCACCTACCGCGGGGGAGGTAATCAGCCCCAGCATTTT. This translates into CASTYRGGGNQPQHF. The chain employs TRBV6-6 and TRBJ1-5; the D gene is possibly TRBD1 (5 bases). V lost 7 bases and J lost 4, with 17 bases in between. The CDR3 consists of 15 residues. In germline, CDR1 is MNHNY, CDR2 SVGAGI (reference sequence).